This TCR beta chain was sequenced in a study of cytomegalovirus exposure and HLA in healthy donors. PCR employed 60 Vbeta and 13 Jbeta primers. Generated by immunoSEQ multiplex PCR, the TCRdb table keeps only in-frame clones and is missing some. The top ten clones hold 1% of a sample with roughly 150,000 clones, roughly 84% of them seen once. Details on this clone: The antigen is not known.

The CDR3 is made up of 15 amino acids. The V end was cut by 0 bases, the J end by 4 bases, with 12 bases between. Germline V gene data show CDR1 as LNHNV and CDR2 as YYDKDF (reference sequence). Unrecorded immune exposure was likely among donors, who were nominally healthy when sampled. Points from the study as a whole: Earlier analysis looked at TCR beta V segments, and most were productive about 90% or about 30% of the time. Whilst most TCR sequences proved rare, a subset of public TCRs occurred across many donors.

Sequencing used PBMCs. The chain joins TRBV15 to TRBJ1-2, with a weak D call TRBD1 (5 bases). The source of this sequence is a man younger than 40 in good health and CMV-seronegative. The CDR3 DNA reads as TGTGCCACCAGCAGAGATCAAGGGGCAGGCTATGGCTACACCTTC. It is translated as CATSRDQGAGYGYTF.